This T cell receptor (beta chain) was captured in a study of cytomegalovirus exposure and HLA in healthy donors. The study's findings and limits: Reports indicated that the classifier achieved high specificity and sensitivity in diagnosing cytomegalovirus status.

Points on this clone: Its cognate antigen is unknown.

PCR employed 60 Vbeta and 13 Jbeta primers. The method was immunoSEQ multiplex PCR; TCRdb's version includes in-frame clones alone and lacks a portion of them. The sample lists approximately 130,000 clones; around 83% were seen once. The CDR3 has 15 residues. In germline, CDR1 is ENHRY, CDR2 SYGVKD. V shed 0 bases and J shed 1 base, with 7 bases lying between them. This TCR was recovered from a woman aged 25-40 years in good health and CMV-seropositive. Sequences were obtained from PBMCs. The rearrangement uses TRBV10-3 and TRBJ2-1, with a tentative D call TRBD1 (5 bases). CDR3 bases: TGTGCCATCAGTGAGTCTACAGGATCCTACAATGAGCAGTTCTTC. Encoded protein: CAISESTGSYNEQFF.